A single TCR beta chain is shown here with its context. V shed 2 bases and J 2 bases; nucleotides not matched to a gene: 6. This CDR3 is built from 15 residues. Germline V CDR1 and CDR2: ENHRY, SYGVKD. Original processing methods: Researchers report that nucleated cell counts were estimated from reference gene primer amplification. Generated by immunoSEQ multiplex PCR, the TCRdb table keeps only in-frame clones and is missing some. Clone size and the V and J calls come from that table; the DNA yielded D and trimming. The repertoire holds 200,000 to 250,000 clones, with roughly 85% as singletons. This specimen comes from a study of blood T cell repertoires in COVID-19. Turning to the study itself: The samples span acute and convalescent COVID-19 from the United States, Italy and Spain. T cells, B-cell-depleted T cells, or PBMCs supplied cDNA or gDNA.

The sequenced sample consisted of peripheral blood. The rearrangement links TRBV10-3 to TRBJ2-7, with 7 positions matching TRBD1. The TCR originated in a woman aged 18-30 years who had recovered from COVID-19. This CDR3 is CAISEGTAATYEQYF. Written as DNA, the CDR3 is TGTGCCATCAGTGAGGGGACAGCTGCCACCTACGAGCAGTACTTC.